Listed here are 25 T cell receptor beta chains from one sample, sequenced in a study of monozygotic twins with inflammatory bowel disease. TCRdb re-called the 5' RACE reads and gives one entry per CDR3 protein, without DNA. Its clone listing holds around 190,000 distinct CDR3 sequences. The sample consisted of blood. The receptors derive from a human donor with ulcerative colitis or Crohn's disease, or a healthy co-twin of an affected twin (not recorded which).

The chain is built from TRBV5-6 and TRBJ1-2. CDR1 is SGHDT and CDR2 is YYEEEE in the germline V gene. This CDR3 has 12 residues. This chain's CDR3 is CASSLKGRGYTF.

The chain couples TRBV20-1 to TRBJ1-4. The CDR3 consists of 14 residues. Germline lookup yields CDR1 DFQATT and CDR2 SNEGSKA (reference sequence). The CDR3 loop reads CSASYGTANEKLFF.

The chain is built from TRBV12-3 or TRBV12-4 and TRBJ1-1; TCRdb selects TRBD1, and the lack of DNA leaves this call unchecked. This CDR3 region has 14 residues. The CDR3 sequence: CASTQRDRATEAFF.

This chain links TRBV9 with TRBJ2-5; TCRdb gives TRBD1 as the D gene, but with no DNA this cannot be confirmed. Germline CDR1 and CDR2: SGDLS and YYNGEE. The CDR3 loop spans 16 amino acids. The CDR3 loop reads CASSVEGGARAETQYF. Complete variable domain (other parts from reference TRBV9 and TRBJ2-5): DSGVTQTPKHLITATGQRVTLRCSPRSGDLSVYWYQQSLDQGLQFLIQYYNGEERAKGNILERFSAQQFPDLHSELNLSSLELGDSALYFCASSVEGGARAETQYFGPGTRLLVL.

The chain is built from TRBV5-5 and TRBJ1-3. The V gene's germline CDR1 is SGHKS and CDR2 YYEKEE (reference sequence). The CDR3 has 11 residues. CDR3: CASSLMDTIYF.

The chain has TRBV19 and TRBJ2-7; TCRdb's D gene call, TRBD2, goes unchecked for lack of DNA. CDR3 length: 15 residues. Germline V gene lookup returns CDR1 LNHDA and CDR2 SQIVND (reference sequence). This CDR3 is CASSSLASGSYEQYF. The full variable domain, completed using reference TRBV19 and TRBJ2-7, is DGGITQSPKYLFRKEGQNVTLSCEQNLNHDAMYWYRQDPGQGLRLIYYSQIVNDFQKGDIAEGYSVSREKKESFPLTVTSAQKNPTAFYLCASSSLASGSYEQYFGPGTRLTVT.

This chain connects TRBV20-1 to TRBJ1-2. The CDR3 is 16 amino acids. The germline CDR1 and CDR2 sequences are DFQATT and SNEGSKA (reference sequence). CDR3 sequence reads: CSPSMAGEGRSDGYTF.

V is TRBV5-1 and J is TRBJ1-1. Looked up from germline, CDR1 is SGHRS and CDR2 is YFSETQ. The CDR3 contains 13 residues. The CDR3 protein is CASRAQPHTEAFF. Drawing the rest from reference TRBV5-1 and TRBJ1-1, the complete variable domain is KAGVTQTPRYLIKTRGQQVTLSCSPISGHRSVSWYQQTPGQGLQFLFEYFSETQRNKGNFPGRFSGRQFSNSRSEMNVSTLELGDSALYLCASRAQPHTEAFFGQGTRLTVV.

This chain joins TRBV11-3 and TRBJ2-1; TCRdb's D call of TRBD1 is untestable without DNA. The germline gives CDR1 SGHNT, CDR2 YENEEA. The CDR3 totals 14 residues. This chain's CDR3 is CASSLLAGGDEQFF.

The chain couples TRBV2 to TRBJ2-5; TCRdb names TRBD1, which stays unverified in the absence of DNA. In germline, CDR1 is SNHLY, CDR2 FYNNEI. CDR3 length: 12 amino acids. The CDR3 protein is CASKGGEETQYF.

The chain recombines TRBV3-1 with TRBJ1-1. CDR1 and CDR2 (germline): LGHDT, YNNKEL (reference sequence). The CDR3 extends over 14 amino acids. The CDR3 sequence: CASSFSRVSAEAFF.

The V gene is TRBV6-1, the J gene TRBJ2-2; the D gene TCRdb calls, TRBD1, cannot be checked with no DNA. The CDR3 extends over 13 amino acids. CDR1 is MNHNS, CDR2 SASEGT, per germline. The CDR3 loop is CASNTGNTGELFF.

The chain joins TRBV5-1 to TRBJ1-2; with no DNA, the TCRdb D assignment of TRBD1 cannot be verified. The CDR3 loop spans 17 amino acids. CDR1 SGHRS and CDR2 YFSETQ come from the germline V gene. The CDR3 region is CASSFVGQGPGWYGYTF.

The rearrangement joins TRBV29-1 to TRBJ2-7; the D call from TCRdb, TRBD1, cannot be confirmed without DNA. Germline-derived CDR1 and CDR2 are SQVTM and ANQGSEA. The CDR3 sequence is 13 residues long. This chain's CDR3 is CSVSVGGLGEQYF.

The V gene is TRBV5-1, the J gene TRBJ2-1; the D call from TCRdb, TRBD1, cannot be confirmed without DNA. Germline V lookup: CDR1 SGHRS, CDR2 YFSETQ. This CDR3 region has 16 residues. The CDR3 region is CASSPTLGRGANEQFF.

The chain couples TRBV5-1 to TRBJ1-1; TCRdb gives TRBD1 as the D gene, but with no DNA this cannot be confirmed. CDR3 length equals 13 residues. From germline, CDR1 is SGHRS and CDR2 YFSETQ. The CDR3 loop is CASSPPGNTEAFF.

The rearrangement uses TRBV20-1 and TRBJ2-3; absent DNA, TCRdb's TRBD1 call cannot be checked. The CDR3 covers 14 residues. Germline CDR1 is DFQATT and CDR2 is SNEGSKA (reference sequence). This chain's CDR3 is CSAREPTGADTQYF.

This sequence joins TRBV9 and TRBJ1-1; the D gene TCRdb calls, TRBD1, cannot be checked with no DNA. Germline V gene lookup returns CDR1 SGDLS and CDR2 YYNGEE. This CDR3 region has 15 residues. The CDR3 loop is CASSPRGQINTEAFF.

The chain is built from TRBV20-1 and TRBJ2-7; TCRdb outputs TRBD1, but without DNA this stays unchecked. The CDR3 sequence is 14 residues long. The germline gives CDR1 DFQATT, CDR2 SNEGSKA (reference sequence). Here the CDR3 reads CSARRTGGAYEQYF.

This chain links TRBV11-2 with TRBJ1-3. The CDR3 totals 16 residues. CDR1 and CDR2 (germline): SGHAT, FQNNGV. The CDR3 is CASSPTGGLSGNTIYF.

This chain connects TRBV6-1 to TRBJ1-4; TCRdb calls TRBD1, which cannot be checked without DNA. This CDR3 spans 15 amino acids. Germline V lookup: CDR1 MNHNS, CDR2 SASEGT. The CDR3 spells CASSIYRDTNEKLFF.

This CDR3 reads CASGTGSNLNEKLFF. The chain has TRBV12-3 or TRBV12-4 and TRBJ1-4; TCRdb's D gene call, TRBD1, goes unchecked for lack of DNA. This CDR3 has 15 residues.

The chain joins TRBV7-7 to TRBJ2-5; TCRdb names TRBD1, which stays unverified in the absence of DNA. Germline CDR1 is SSHAT and CDR2 is FNYEAQ (reference sequence). This CDR3 comprises 15 residues. The CDR3 reads CASSLASGAQETQYF.

The rearrangement joins TRBV5-1 to TRBJ2-3. Per germline, CDR1 SGHRS and CDR2 YFSETQ. The CDR3 contains 14 residues. CDR3 in amino acids: CASSLAREADTQYF. The entire variable domain, with the rest obtained from reference TRBV5-1 and TRBJ2-3, is as follows: KAGVTQTPRYLIKTRGQQVTLSCSPISGHRSVSWYQQTPGQGLQFLFEYFSETQRNKGNFPGRFSGRQFSNSRSEMNVSTLELGDSALYLCASSLAREADTQYFGPGTRLTVL.

The CDR3 reads CASSRQGNYGYTF. The rearrangement joins TRBV5-6 to TRBJ1-2; there is no DNA to check the TCRdb D call of TRBD1. Germline V gene lookup returns CDR1 SGHDT and CDR2 YYEEEE. The CDR3 contains 13 residues.